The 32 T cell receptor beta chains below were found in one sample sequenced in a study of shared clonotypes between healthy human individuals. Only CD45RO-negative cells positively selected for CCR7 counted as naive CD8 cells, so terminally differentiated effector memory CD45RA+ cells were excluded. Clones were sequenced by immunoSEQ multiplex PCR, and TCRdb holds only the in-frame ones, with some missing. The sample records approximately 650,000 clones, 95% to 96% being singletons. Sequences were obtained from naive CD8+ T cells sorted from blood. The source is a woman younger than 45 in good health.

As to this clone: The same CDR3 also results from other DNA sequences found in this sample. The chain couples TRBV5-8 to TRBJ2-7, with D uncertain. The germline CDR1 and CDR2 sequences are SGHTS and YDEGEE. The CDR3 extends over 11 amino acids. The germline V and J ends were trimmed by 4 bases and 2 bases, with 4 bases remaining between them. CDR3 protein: CASSPAYEQYF. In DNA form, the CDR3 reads TGTGCCAGCAGCCCAGCCTACGAGCAGTACTTC.

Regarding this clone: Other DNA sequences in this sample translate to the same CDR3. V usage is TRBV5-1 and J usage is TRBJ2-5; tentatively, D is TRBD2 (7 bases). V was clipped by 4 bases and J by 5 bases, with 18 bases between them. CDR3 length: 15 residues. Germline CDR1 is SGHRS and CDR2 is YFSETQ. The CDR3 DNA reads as TGCGCCAGCAGCCTCGAAGGGGGGGTCGGGGAGACCCAGTACTTC. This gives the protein CASSLEGGVGETQYF.

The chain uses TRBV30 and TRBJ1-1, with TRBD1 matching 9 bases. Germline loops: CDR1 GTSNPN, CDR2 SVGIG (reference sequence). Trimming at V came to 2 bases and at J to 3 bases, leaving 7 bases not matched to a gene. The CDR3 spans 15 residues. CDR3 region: CAWSLLTGGDTEAFF. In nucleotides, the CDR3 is TGTGCCTGGAGTTTGTTGACAGGGGGGGACACTGAAGCTTTCTTT.

CDR3 in DNA: TGTGCCAGCAGTTTAGGCGCAGGGACCCTCCTCAATGAGCAGTTCTTC. Its protein product is CASSLGAGTLLNEQFF. This chain uses TRBV28 with TRBJ2-1; D assignment may be TRBD1 or TRBD2 (5 bases each). CDR3 length equals 16 residues. V was shortened by 2 bases and J by 6 bases, with 17 bases between the two germline ends. CDR1 and CDR2 from the germline V gene are MDHEN and SYDVKM.

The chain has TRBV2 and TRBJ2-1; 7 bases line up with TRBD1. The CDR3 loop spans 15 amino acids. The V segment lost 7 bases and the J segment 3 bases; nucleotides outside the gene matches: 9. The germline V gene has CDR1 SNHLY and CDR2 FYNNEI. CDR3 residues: CASTEKGAGYNEQFF. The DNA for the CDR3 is TGTGCCAGCACAGAAAAGGGGGCCGGCTACAATGAGCAGTTCTTC.

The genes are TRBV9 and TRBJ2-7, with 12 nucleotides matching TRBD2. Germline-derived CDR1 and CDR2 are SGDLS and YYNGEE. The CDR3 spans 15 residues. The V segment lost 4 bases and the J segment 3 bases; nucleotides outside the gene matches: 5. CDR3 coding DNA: TGTGCCAGCAGCCAATCGACTAGCGGGAGCTACGAGCAGTACTTC. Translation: CASSQSTSGSYEQYF.

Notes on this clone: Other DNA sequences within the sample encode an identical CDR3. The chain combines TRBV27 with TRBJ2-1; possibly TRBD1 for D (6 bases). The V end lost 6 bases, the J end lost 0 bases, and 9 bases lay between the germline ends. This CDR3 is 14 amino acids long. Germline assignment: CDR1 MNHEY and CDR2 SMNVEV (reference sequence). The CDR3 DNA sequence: TGTGCCAGCAGGACAGGCAGCTCCTACAATGAGCAGTTCTTC. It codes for CASRTGSSYNEQFF.

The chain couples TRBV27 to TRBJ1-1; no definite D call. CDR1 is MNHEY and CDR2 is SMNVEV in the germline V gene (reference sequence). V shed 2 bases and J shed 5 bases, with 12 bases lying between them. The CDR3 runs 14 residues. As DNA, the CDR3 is TGTGCCAGCAGTTTACGGGGTGACGGTACTGAAGCTTTCTTT. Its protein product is CASSLRGDGTEAFF.

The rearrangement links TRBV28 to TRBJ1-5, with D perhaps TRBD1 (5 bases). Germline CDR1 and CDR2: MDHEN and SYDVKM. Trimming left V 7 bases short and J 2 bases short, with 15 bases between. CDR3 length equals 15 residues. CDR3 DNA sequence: TGTGCCAGCACCCAGGGAAGGGTTGGCAATCAGCCCCAGCATTTT. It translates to CASTQGRVGNQPQHF.

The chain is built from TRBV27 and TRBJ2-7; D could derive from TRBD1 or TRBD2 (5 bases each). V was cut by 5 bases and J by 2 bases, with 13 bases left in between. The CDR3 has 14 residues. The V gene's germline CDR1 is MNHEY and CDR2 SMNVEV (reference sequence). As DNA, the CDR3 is TGTGCCAGCAGTATTGGGGGAGCCCCCTACGAGCAGTACTTC. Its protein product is CASSIGGAPYEQYF.

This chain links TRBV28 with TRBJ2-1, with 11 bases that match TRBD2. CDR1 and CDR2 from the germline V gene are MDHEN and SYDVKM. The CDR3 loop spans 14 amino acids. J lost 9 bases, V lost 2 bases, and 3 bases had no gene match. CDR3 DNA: TGTGCCAGCAGTTTACTAGCGGGAGGAAGTGAGCAGTTCTTC. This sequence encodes CASSLLAGGSEQFF.

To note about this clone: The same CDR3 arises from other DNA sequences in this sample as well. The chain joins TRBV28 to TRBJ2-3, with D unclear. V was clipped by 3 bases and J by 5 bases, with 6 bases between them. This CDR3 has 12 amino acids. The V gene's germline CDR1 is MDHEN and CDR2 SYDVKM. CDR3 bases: TGTGCCAGCAGTTTCCGATTAGATACGCAGTATTTT. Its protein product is CASSFRLDTQYF.

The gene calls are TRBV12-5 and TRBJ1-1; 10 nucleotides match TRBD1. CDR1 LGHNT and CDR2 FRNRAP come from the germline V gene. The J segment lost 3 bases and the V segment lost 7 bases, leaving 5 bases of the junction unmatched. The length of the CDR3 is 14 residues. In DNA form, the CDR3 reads TGTGCTAGTGCCCTCGGGACAGGGGACACTGAAGCTTTCTTT. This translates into CASALGTGDTEAFF.

The CDR3 region has the DNA TGTGCCAGCAGCCAAACAAGGACAGGGCCACGTAATGAAAAACTGTTTTTT. This encodes CASSQTRTGPRNEKLFF. The chain joins TRBV13 to TRBJ1-4; 8 nucleotides align to TRBD1. Per germline, CDR1 PRHDT and CDR2 FYEKMQ (reference sequence). V trimming: 5 bases; J trimming: 4 bases; junction bases outside the gene matches: 12. The CDR3 extends over 17 amino acids.

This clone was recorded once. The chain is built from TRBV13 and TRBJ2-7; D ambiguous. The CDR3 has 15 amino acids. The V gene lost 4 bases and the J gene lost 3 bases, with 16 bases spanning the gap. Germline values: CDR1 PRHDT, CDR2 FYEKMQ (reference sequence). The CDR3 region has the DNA TGTGCCAGCAGCTCCGCCCTTGGTGCCGGCTACGAGCAGTACTTC. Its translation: CASSSALGAGYEQYF. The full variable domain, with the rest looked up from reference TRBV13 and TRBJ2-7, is AAGVIQSPRHLIKEKRETATLKCYPIPRHDTVYWYQQGPGQDPQFLISFYEKMQSDKGSIPDRFSAQQFSDYHSELNMSSLELGDSALYFCASSSALGAGYEQYFGPGTRLTVT.

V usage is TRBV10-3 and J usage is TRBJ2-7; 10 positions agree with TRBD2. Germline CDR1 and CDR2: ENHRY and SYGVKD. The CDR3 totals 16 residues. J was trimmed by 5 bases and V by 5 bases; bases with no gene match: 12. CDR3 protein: CAISNSPGLASDEQYF. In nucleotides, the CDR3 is TGTGCCATCAGTAACTCCCCGGGACTAGCGTCGGACGAGCAGTACTTC.

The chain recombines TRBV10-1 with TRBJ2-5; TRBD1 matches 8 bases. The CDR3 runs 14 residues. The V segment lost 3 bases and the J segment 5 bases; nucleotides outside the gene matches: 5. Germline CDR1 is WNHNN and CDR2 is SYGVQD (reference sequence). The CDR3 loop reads CASSDGTGGETQYF. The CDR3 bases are TGCGCCAGCAGTGATGGTACAGGGGGGGAGACCCAGTACTTC.

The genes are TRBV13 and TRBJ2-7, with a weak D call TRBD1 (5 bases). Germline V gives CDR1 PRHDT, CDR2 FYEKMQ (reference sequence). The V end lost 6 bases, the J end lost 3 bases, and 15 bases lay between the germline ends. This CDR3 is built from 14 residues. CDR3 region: CASRYQGGDYEQYF. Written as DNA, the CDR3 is TGTGCCAGCAGGTACCAGGGTGGAGACTACGAGCAGTACTTC.

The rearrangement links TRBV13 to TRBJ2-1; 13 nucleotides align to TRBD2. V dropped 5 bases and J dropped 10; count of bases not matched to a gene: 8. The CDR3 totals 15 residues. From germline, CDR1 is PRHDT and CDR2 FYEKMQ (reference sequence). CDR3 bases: TGTGCCAGCAGCCTACTAGCGGGAGGGCCCTCGGAGCAGTTCTTC. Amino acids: CASSLLAGGPSEQFF.

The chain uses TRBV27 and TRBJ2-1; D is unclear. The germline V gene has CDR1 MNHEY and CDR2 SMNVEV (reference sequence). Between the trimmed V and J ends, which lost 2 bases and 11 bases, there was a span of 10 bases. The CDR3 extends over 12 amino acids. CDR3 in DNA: TGTGCCAGCAGTTTAGGGCCCCTCCAGCAGTTCTTC. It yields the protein CASSLGPLQQFF.

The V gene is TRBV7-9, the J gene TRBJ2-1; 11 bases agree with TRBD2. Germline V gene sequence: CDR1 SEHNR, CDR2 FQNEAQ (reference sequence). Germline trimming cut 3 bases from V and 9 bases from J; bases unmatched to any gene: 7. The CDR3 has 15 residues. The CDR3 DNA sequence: TGTGCCAGCAGCTTGGGACTAGCGGAGGGGGGTGAGCAGTTCTTC. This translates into CASSLGLAEGGEQFF.

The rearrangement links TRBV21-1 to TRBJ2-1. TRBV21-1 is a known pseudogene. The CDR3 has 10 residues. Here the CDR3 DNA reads TGTGCCAGCTATACAAGGGAGCAGTTCTTC. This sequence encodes CASYTREQFF.

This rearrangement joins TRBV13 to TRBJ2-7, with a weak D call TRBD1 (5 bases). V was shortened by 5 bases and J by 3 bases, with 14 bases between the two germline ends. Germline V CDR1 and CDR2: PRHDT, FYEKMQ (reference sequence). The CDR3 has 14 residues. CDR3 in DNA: TGTGCCAGCAGCCTTCAGACAGAGGACTACGAGCAGTACTTC. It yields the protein CASSLQTEDYEQYF.

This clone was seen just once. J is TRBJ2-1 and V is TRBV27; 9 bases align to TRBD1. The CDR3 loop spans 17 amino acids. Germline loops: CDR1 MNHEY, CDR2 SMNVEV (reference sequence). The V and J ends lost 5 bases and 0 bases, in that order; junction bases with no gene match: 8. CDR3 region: CASSPQGALSSYNEQFF. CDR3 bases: TGTGCCAGCAGTCCACAGGGGGCTTTGTCCTCCTACAATGAGCAGTTCTTC.

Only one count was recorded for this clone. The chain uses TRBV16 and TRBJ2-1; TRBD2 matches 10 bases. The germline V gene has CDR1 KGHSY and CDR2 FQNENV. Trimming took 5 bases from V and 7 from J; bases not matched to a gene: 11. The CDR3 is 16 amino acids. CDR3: CASSLPSGSLGNEQFF. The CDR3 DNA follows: TGTGCCAGCAGCTTACCTAGCGGGAGTCTGGGGAATGAGCAGTTCTTC. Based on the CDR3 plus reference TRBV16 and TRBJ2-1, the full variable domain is GEEVAQTPKHLVRGEGQKAKLYCAPIKGHSYVFWYQQVLKNEFKFLISFQNENVFDETGMPKERFSAKCLPNSPCSLEIQATKLEDSAVYFCASSLPSGSLGNEQFFGPGTRLTVL.

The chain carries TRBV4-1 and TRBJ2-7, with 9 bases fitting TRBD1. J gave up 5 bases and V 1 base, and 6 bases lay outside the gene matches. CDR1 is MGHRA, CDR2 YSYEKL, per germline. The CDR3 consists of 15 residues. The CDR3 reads CASSQVGQGTHEQYF. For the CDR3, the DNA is TGCGCCAGCAGCCAAGTTGGACAGGGGACCCACGAGCAGTACTTC.

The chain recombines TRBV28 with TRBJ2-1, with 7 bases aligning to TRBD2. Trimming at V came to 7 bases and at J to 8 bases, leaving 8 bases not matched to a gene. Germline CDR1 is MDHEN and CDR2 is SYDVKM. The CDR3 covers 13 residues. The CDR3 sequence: CASITAGEDEQFF. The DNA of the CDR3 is TGTGCCAGCATTACGGCGGGGGAAGATGAGCAGTTCTTC.

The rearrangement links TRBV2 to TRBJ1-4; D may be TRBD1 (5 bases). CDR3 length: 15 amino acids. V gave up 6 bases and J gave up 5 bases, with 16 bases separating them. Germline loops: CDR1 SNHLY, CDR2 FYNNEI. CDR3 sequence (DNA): TGTGCCAGCAGATCGAACCGGCAGGGAAATGAAAAACTGTTTTTT. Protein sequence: CASRSNRQGNEKLFF.

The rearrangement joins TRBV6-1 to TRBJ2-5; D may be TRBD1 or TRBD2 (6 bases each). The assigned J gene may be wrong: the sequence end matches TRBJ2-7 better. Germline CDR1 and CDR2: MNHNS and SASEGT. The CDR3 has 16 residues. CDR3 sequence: CASSEALGGLSYEQYF. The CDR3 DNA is TGTGCCAGCAGTGAAGCGCTTGGGGGGCTGTCCTACGAGCAGTACTTC.

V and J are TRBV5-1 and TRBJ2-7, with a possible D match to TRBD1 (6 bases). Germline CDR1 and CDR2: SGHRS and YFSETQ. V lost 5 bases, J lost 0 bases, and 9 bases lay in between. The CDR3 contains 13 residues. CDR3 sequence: CASREGGSYEQYF. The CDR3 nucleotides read TGCGCCAGCAGGGAAGGGGGCTCCTACGAGCAGTACTTC.

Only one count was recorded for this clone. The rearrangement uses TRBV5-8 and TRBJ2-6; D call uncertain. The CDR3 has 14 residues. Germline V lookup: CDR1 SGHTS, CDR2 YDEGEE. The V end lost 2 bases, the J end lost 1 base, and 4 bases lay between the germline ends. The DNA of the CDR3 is TGTGCCAGCAGCTTACATTCTGGGGCCAACGTCCTGACTTTC. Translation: CASSLHSGANVLTF.

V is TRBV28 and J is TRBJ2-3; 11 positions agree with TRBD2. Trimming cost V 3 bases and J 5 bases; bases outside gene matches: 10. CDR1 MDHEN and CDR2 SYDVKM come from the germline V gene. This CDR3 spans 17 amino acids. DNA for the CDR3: TGTGCCAGCAGTTTCCCATCTAGCGGGAGGAGTAAAGATACGCAGTATTTT. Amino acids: CASSFPSSGRSKDTQYF.